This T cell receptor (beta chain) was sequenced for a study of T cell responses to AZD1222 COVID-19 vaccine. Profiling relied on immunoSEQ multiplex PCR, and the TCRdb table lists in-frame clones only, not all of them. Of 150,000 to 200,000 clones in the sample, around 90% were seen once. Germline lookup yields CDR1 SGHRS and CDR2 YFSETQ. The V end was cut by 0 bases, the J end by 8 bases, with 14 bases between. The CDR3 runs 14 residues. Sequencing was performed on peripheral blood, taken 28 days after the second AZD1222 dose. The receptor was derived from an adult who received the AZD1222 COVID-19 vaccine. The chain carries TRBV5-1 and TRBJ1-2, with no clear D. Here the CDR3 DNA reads TGCGCCAGCAGCTTGGATCCGGGGATGGGAGGCTACACCTTC. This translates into CASSLDPGMGGYTF.